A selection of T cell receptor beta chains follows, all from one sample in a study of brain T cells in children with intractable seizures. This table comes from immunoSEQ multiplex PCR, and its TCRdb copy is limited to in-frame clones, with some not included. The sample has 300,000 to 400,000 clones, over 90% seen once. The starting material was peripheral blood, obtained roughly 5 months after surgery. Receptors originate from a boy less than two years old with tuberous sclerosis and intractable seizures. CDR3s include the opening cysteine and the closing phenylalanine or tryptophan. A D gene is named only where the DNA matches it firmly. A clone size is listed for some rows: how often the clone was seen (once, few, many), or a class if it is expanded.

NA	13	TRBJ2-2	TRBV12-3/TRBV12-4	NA	TGTGCCAGCAACCGGGCTGAGGGCGGGGAGCTGTTTTTT	CASNRAEGGELFF
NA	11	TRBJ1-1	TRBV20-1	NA	TGCAGTGCTTCCAGGGGCACTGAAGCTTTCTTT	CSASRGTEAFF
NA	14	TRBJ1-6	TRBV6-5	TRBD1	TGTGCCAGCAGGGGGACAGAAGGTGGTTCACCCCTCCACTTT	CASRGTEGGSPLHF
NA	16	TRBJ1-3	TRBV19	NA	TGTGCCAGTACCTCAACGGGGCCGCGAGGAGGAAACACCATATATTTT	CASTSTGPRGGNTIYF
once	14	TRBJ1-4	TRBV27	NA	TGTGCCAGCTCCCGGTCCCCAACTAATGAAAAACTGTTTTTT	CASSRSPTNEKLFF
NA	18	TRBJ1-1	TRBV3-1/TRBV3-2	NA	TGTGCCAGCAGCCAACTCCGGGGGGGTCGGGAGCTGAACACTGAAGCTTTCTTT	CASSQLRGGRELNTEAFF
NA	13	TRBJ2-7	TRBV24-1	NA	TGTGCCACCAGGCTAGACCCTGTCCTCGAGCAGTACTTC	CATRLDPVLEQYF
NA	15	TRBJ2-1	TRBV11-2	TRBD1	TGTGCCAGCAGCCGAGAGGGACAGGGTCTGAATGAGCAGTTCTTC	CASSREGQGLNEQFF
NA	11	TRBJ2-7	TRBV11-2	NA	TGTGCCAGCAGCTTATCTCACGAGCAGTACTTC	CASSLSHEQYF
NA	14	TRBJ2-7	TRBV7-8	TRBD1	TGTGCCAGCAAGTCCTGGACAGGGGGGAGAGAGCAGTACTTC	CASKSWTGGREQYF
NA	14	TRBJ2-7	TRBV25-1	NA	TGTGCCAGCAGGGGACGGGGTAGCTCCTACGAGCAGTACTTC	CASRGRGSSYEQYF
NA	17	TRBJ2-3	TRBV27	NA	TGTGCCAGCAGGAAATGTCGCGCCACCCACCGCGCAGATACGCAGTATTTT	CASRKCRATHRADTQYF
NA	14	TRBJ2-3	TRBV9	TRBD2	TGTGCCAGCAGCGTAGCGGGGGGGCCTGATACGCAGTATTTT	CASSVAGGPDTQYF
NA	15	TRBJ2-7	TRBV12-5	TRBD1	TGTGCTAGTGGTTTGGGGACAGGGGGCAGGTACGAGCAGTACTTC	CASGLGTGGRYEQYF
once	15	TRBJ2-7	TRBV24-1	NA	TGTGCCACCAGTGATCCCTGGCAGGACTCCTACGAGCAGTACTTC	CATSDPWQDSYEQYF
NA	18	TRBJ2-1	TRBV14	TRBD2	TGTGCCAGCAGCCAAGAATATCTAGCGGGAGCATCCTACAATGAGCAGTTCTTC	CASSQEYLAGASYNEQFF
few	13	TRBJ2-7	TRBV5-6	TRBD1	TGTGCCAGCAGCACCGGGACAGTCCCCGAGCAGTACTTC	CASSTGTVPEQYF
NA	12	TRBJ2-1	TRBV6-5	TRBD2	TGTGCCAGCGAGCGGGAGAACAATGAGCAGTTCTTC	CASERENNEQFF
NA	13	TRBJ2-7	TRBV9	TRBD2	TGTGCCAGCAGCGTCAGCGGGGCGGACGAGCAGTACTTC	CASSVSGADEQYF
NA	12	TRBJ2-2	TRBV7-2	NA	TGTGCCAGCAGCCCAGATGCCGGGGAGCTGTTTTTT	CASSPDAGELFF
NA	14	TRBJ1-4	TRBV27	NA	TGTGCCAGCAGTTTAGAGAGGGATGATGAAAAACTGTTTTTT	CASSLERDDEKLFF
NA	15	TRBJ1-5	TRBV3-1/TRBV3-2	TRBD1	TGTGCCAGCAGCCATTCCGACAGGGGGAATCAGCCCCAGCATTTT	CASSHSDRGNQPQHF
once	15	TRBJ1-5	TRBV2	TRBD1	TGTGCCAGCACTGGAAACACAGGGGCCAATCAGCCCCAGCATTTT	CASTGNTGANQPQHF
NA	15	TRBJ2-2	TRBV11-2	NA	TGTGCCAGCAGCGACAATTCCCCTTCCACCGGGGAGCTGTTTTTT	CASSDNSPSTGELFF
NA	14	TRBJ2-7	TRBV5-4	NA	TGTGCCAGCAGCTTATCAGGGGCGGAATACGAGCAGTACTTC	CASSLSGAEYEQYF
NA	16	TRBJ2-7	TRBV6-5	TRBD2	TGTGCCAGCAGTTATTCTAGCGGGAGTGGAGGCTACGAGCAGTACTTC	CASSYSSGSGGYEQYF
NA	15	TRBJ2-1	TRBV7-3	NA	TGTGCCAGCAGCTTAAATGGGGTCGGTTACAATGAGCAGTTCTTC	CASSLNGVGYNEQFF
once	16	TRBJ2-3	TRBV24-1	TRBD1	TGTGCCACCAGTGATAAGGGACAGGGGGGGACAGATACGCAGTATTTT	CATSDKGQGGTDTQYF
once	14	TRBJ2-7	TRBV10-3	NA	TGTGCCATCAGGGCCTCGACTACCGCCTACGAGCAGTACTTC	CAIRASTTAYEQYF
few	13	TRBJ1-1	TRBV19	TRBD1	TGTGCCAGTAGTATGGGACAGGGGGCTGAAGCTTTCTTT	CASSMGQGAEAFF
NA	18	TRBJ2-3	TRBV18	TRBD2	TGTGCCAGCTCGGGTCAACTAGCGGGAAGGGCTGGCCCAGATACGCAGTATTTT	CASSGQLAGRAGPDTQYF
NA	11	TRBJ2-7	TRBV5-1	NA	TGCGCCAGCAGCTTCTTCCGGGAGCAGTACTTC	CASSFFREQYF
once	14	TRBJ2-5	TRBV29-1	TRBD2	TGCAGCGTTGAACTAGCGGGGTACCAAGAGACCCAGTACTTC	CSVELAGYQETQYF
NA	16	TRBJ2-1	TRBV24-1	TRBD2	TGTGCCACCAGTGAGCCAGTTAGCGGGAGAGGGAATGAGCAGTTCTTC	CATSEPVSGRGNEQFF
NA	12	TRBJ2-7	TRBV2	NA	TGTGCCAGCAAGGCGGGGTACTACGAGCAGTACTTC	CASKAGYYEQYF
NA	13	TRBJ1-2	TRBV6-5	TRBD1	TGTGCCAGCAGCCCCACAGGGGTTTATGGCTACACCTTC	CASSPTGVYGYTF
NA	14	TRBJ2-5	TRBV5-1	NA	TGCGCCAGCAGCTTGGGTCCTGTCCCAGAGACCCAGTACTTC	CASSLGPVPETQYF
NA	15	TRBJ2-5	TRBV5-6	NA	TGTGCCAGCAGCTTGGTTAGGGGGAACCAAGAGACCCAGTACTTC	CASSLVRGNQETQYF
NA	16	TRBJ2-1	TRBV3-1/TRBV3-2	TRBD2	TGTGCCAACAGCCAAGGGCTAGCGGGAGGGCCACTTGAGCAGTTCTTC	CANSQGLAGGPLEQFF
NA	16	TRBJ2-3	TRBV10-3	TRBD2	TGTGCCATCAGTGGACTAGCGGGAGGAAACACAGATACGCAGTATTTT	CAISGLAGGNTDTQYF
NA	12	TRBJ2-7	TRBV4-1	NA	TGCGCCAGCAGCCAAGAGTCCACGAAGCAGTACTTC	CASSQESTKQYF
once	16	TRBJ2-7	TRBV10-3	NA	TGTGCCATCAGTGAGTCGGCGGAGGCAGGATTCTACGAGCAGTACTTC	CAISESAEAGFYEQYF
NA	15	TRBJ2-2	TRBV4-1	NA	TGCGCCAGCAGCCAAGCTGGGGGGAACACCGGGGAGCTGTTTTTT	CASSQAGGNTGELFF
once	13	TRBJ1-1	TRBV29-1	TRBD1	TGCAGCGTCCTGACAGGGATCGGAACTGAAGCTTTCTTT	CSVLTGIGTEAFF
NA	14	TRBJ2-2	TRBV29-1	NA	TGCAGCGTCTCAGCAGGGACGGACACCGGGGAGCTGTTTTTT	CSVSAGTDTGELFF
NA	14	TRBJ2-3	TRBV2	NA	TGTGCCAGCATTCCGGGACTCCCCACAGATACGCAGTATTTT	CASIPGLPTDTQYF
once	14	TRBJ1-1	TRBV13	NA	TGTGCCAGCAGCCCCATGACCGGGGACACTGAAGCTTTCTTT	CASSPMTGDTEAFF
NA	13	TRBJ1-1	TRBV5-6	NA	TGTGCCAGCAGGGGTAGTAGGAACACTGAAGCTTTCTTT	CASRGSRNTEAFF
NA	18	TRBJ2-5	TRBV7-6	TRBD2	TGTGCCAGCAGCTTAGACACCACCCGGACTAGCGTCCAAGAGACCCAGTACTTC	CASSLDTTRTSVQETQYF
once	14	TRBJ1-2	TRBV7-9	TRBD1	TGTGCCAGCAGCTTAGATGCCAGGGGGTCCGGCTACACCTTC	CASSLDARGSGYTF
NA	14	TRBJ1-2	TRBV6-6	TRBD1	TGTGCCAGCAGTTACGACAGGGGAAACTATGGCTACACCTTC	CASSYDRGNYGYTF
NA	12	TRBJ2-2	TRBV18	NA	TGTGCCAGCTCATTCTACACCGGGGAGCTGTTTTTT	CASSFYTGELFF
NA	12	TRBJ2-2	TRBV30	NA	TGTGCCCGTGTTATCGGAACCGGGGAGCTGTTTTTT	CARVIGTGELFF
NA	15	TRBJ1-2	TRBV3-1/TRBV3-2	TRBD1	TGTGCCAGCAGCCCTTGGACAGGGGGCGGCTATGGCTACACCTTC	CASSPWTGGGYGYTF
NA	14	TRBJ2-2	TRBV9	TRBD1	TGTGCCAGCAGCTTAACAGGGGGCACCGGGGAGCTGTTTTTT	CASSLTGGTGELFF
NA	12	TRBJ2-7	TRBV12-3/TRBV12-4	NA	TGTGCCAGCAGTTTGGTTGCCTACGAGCAGTACTTC	CASSLVAYEQYF
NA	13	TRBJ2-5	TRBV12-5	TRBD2	TGTGCTAGTGGTTCGGGCGGGAGAGAGACCCAGTACTTC	CASGSGGRETQYF
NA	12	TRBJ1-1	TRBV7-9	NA	TGTGCCTTAAGGAGCCGGAACACTGAAGCTTTCTTT	CALRSRNTEAFF
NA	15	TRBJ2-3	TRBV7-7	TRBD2	TGTGCTAGCAGCTTAGGGGCGGGAGGAAGAGATACGCAGTATTTT	CASSLGAGGRDTQYF